These 21 T cell receptor beta chains originate from one sample sequenced in a study of T cell repertoires in cytomegalovirus infection. What these receptors recognize is not known. TCRdb redid the calling of the reads with MiXCR, one entry per CDR3 protein. The repertoire holds about 83,000 distinct CDR3 sequences, with about 24% as singletons. The sequences come from CD8+ T cells from cultured PBMCs, collected from culture after CMV antigen stimulation. These receptor sequences come from a human donor in good health (CMV status not recorded). Some clones in this sample may be carry-over from other donors' samples.

The chain uses TRBV5-1 and TRBJ2-7; 8 bases align to TRBD2. Germline values: CDR1 SGHRS, CDR2 YFSETQ. This CDR3 comprises 15 residues. V shed 2 bases and J 3 bases; nucleotides not matched to a gene: 7. This chain's CDR3 is CASSFAGGLNYEQYF. CDR3 in DNA: TGCGCCAGCAGCTTCGCGGGGGGCCTGAACTACGAGCAGTACTTC.

This clonotype is labeled as medium-sized. The chain couples TRBV18 to TRBJ2-5; 10 bases map to TRBD2. Germline CDR1 reads KGHSH; CDR2 reads LQKENI. Trimming cost V 0 bases and J 2 bases; bases outside gene matches: 3. This CDR3 is 16 amino acids long. This CDR3 reads CASSPPAGLAQETQYF. CDR3 nucleotides: TGTGCCAGCTCACCACCGGCGGGACTAGCGCAAGAGACCCAGTACTTC.

For this clonotype: At one end, the junction sequence differs from germline, possibly due to a read error. The chain is built from TRBV29-1 and TRBJ1-2; D might be TRBD1 (5 bases). The germline gives CDR1 SQVTM, CDR2 ANQGSEA. This CDR3 is 14 amino acids long. The DNA of the CDR3 is TGCAGCGGCCTCGACAGTTTTACTAACTTTGGCTACACCTTC. Translated, it gives CSGLDSFTNFGYTF.

This clonotype was counted many times. This rearrangement joins TRBV6-1 to TRBJ2-7; D is undetermined. Germline-derived CDR1 and CDR2 are MNHNS and SASEGT. This CDR3 has 12 residues. Deletions cut 2 bases from V and 4 bases from J, with 6 bases between. CDR3 region: CASSERPYEQYF. CDR3 nucleotides: TGTGCCAGCAGTGAACGCCCATACGAGCAGTACTTC.

The chain is built from TRBV25-1 and TRBJ2-1; TRBD1 is a possible D gene (6 bases). Germline CDR1 and CDR2: MGHDK and SYGVNS. The V and J ends lost 5 bases and 3 bases respectively, with 17 bases between them. The CDR3 contains 16 residues. Here the CDR3 reads CASSYTGNLDYNEQFF. CDR3 bases: TGTGCCAGCAGTTATACAGGGAATCTCGACTACAATGAGCAGTTCTTC.

The chain combines TRBV7-3 with TRBJ2-1; perhaps TRBD2 as D (5 bases). The V end was cut by 2 bases, the J end by 9 bases, with 8 bases between. The CDR3 totals 12 residues. CDR1 is SGHTA, CDR2 FQGTGA, per germline. The CDR3: CASSLRRGEQFF. The CDR3 DNA follows: TGTGCCAGCAGCTTACGACGGGGTGAGCAGTTCTTC.

This clonotype showed up many times. This chain links TRBV12-3 or TRBV12-4 with TRBJ2-3; no reliable D call. CDR3 length equals 15 residues. V lost 5 bases, J lost 3 bases, and 15 bases lay in between. Here the CDR3 DNA reads TGTGCCAGCAGTACGAGTCTCGTCGGGACAGATACGCAGTATTTT. This translates into CASSTSLVGTDTQYF.

The rearrangement links TRBV20-1 to TRBJ2-1; the D is unclear. With 2 bases removed from V and 7 bases from J, the gap between germline ends came to 12 bases. The germline V gene has CDR1 DFQATT and CDR2 SNEGSKA (reference sequence). The CDR3 length is 13 residues. Here the CDR3 reads CSARSERSNEQFF. CDR3 DNA: TGCAGTGCTAGATCAGAGAGAAGTAATGAGCAGTTCTTC.

This chain joins TRBV2 and TRBJ1-5, with D uncertain. This CDR3 has 17 residues. Germline V lookup: CDR1 SNHLY, CDR2 FYNNEI. Trimming removed 0 bases from V and 3 bases from J, with 15 bases in between. The CDR3 is CASSEARPNTVNQPQHF. CDR3 coding DNA: TGTGCCAGCAGTGAAGCCCGCCCTAACACAGTCAATCAGCCCCAGCATTTT.

This clonotype appeared many times. This sequence joins TRBV7-9 and TRBJ2-6; no reliable D call. The germline V gene encodes CDR1 SEHNR and CDR2 FQNEAQ (reference sequence). V was pared by 3 bases and J by 0 bases, with 3 bases between. CDR3 length: 14 amino acids. The CDR3 bases are TGTGCCAGCAGCTTTCCCTCTGGGGCCAACGTCCTGACTTTC. Translation gives CASSFPSGANVLTF.

V gene TRBV12-3 or TRBV12-4 combines with J gene TRBJ1-6, with no clear D. Trimming cost V 5 bases and J 2 bases, with 10 bases left between them. The CDR3 totals 15 residues. The CDR3 loop reads CASSPRTAYNSPLHF. The CDR3 DNA reads TGTGCCAGCAGTCCGCGGACGGCCTATAATTCACCCCTCCACTTT.

V is TRBV4-3 and J is TRBJ1-1, with no clear D. Germline V lookup: CDR1 LGHNA, CDR2 YSLEER. V was cut by 0 bases and J by 3 bases, with 8 bases left in between. The CDR3 consists of 14 residues. CDR3 protein: CASSQEGPYTEAFF. DNA of the CDR3: TGCGCCAGCAGCCAAGAAGGTCCGTACACTGAAGCTTTCTTT.

The table lists this clonotype with many counts. CDR3 bases: TGTGCCAGCAGCTTACCCAAGGGGGCGAACACTGAAGCTTTCTTT. This codes for CASSLPKGANTEAFF. The chain employs TRBV7-8 and TRBJ1-1; 7 bases agree with TRBD1. Germline-derived CDR1 and CDR2 are SGHVS and FQNEAQ. There are 15 residues in the CDR3. V shed 2 bases, J shed 1 base, and the junction held 4 bases outside the gene matches.

A remark on this clonotype: This may be a read error: a much more frequent sequence differs by one nucleotide. The chain links TRBV7-6 to TRBJ2-1; 7 bases map to TRBD2. The V gene's germline CDR1 is SGHVS and CDR2 FNYEAQ. Trimming at V came to 1 base and at J to 5 bases, leaving 14 bases not matched to a gene. CDR3 length: 18 amino acids. The CDR3 DNA reads TGTGCCAGCAGCTTAGGTCCCTTGACTAGCCGACCCGACAATGAGCAGTTCTTC. It codes for CASSLGPLTSRPDNEQFF.

The table lists this clonotype with a few counts. This chain connects TRBV15 to TRBJ1-3, with 10 bases identical to TRBD1. Per germline, CDR1 LNHNV and CDR2 YYDKDF (reference sequence). This CDR3 has 15 residues. Trimming removed 9 bases from V and 0 bases from J; junction bases left unmatched: 5. CDR3 sequence (DNA): TGTGCCACGGGGACAGGGGAAAACTCTGGAAACACCATATATTTT. Translating it yields CATGTGENSGNTIYF.

This clonotype was detected a few times. The chain uses TRBV6-1 and TRBJ2-1; TRBD1 matches at 8 bases. CDR1 and CDR2 (germline): MNHNS, SASEGT. There are 15 residues in the CDR3. V lost 4 bases to trimming and J lost 2 bases; unmatched junction nucleotides: 4. The CDR3 DNA sequence: TGTGCCAGCAGTGGACAGGGGTACCCCTACAATGAGCAGTTCTTC. This codes for CASSGQGYPYNEQFF.

The gene calls are TRBV20-1 and TRBJ1-5, with a weak D call TRBD1 (5 bases). Looked up from germline, CDR1 is DFQATT and CDR2 is SNEGSKA (reference sequence). With 0 bases removed from V and 7 bases from J, the gap between germline ends came to 16 bases. CDR3 length: 15 amino acids. The CDR3 sequence: CSAREGRVVRQPQHF. In DNA, the CDR3 is TGCAGTGCTAGAGAGGGCAGGGTAGTAAGACAGCCCCAGCATTTT.

This clonotype was detected only a few times. This chain links TRBV29-1 with TRBJ1-1; no reliable D call. Trimming removed 4 bases from V and 1 base from J, with 10 bases in between. CDR1 and CDR2 from the germline V gene are SQVTM and ANQGSEA. The CDR3 loop spans 13 amino acids. The CDR3 bases are TGCAGCGTTGTAGGTCAGGCGAACACTGAAGCTTTCTTT. Translated, it gives CSVVGQANTEAFF.

Only a few counts were recorded for this clonotype. The J gene is TRBJ1-4, the V gene TRBV6-1, with D unclear. This CDR3 spans 13 amino acids. Germline CDR1 and CDR2: MNHNS and SASEGT. The V gene lost 11 bases and the J gene lost 5 bases, with 15 bases spanning the gap. The CDR3 DNA reads as TGTGCCGGATGGTCCGGGATAAATGAAAAACTGTTTTTT. As protein: CAGWSGINEKLFF.

The chain has TRBV7-9 and TRBJ2-1; possibly TRBD2 for D (6 bases). Trimming removed 6 bases at V and 8 bases at J, with 26 bases between. The CDR3 extends over 17 amino acids. The V gene's germline CDR1 is SEHNR and CDR2 FQNEAQ (reference sequence). The chain's CDR3 is CASSFPPGTWNNHEQFF. In DNA, the CDR3 is TGTGCCAGCAGTTTCCCTCCCGGGACTTGGAATAATCATGAGCAGTTCTTC.

In the case of this clonotype: This may come from a read error, since a much larger clone is one base off. The chain employs TRBV7-3 and TRBJ2-3; 8 bases match TRBD2. CDR3 length equals 14 residues. Germline values: CDR1 SGHTA, CDR2 FQGTGA. Trimming removed 5 bases from V and 11 bases from J; junction bases left unmatched: 12. The CDR3 nucleotides are TGTGCCAGCAGCCCCGGGGGGGGCGCGAATATGCAGTATTTT. This sequence encodes CASSPGGGANMQYF.